This TCR beta chain emerged from a study of blood T cell repertoires in COVID-19. Measured with immunoSEQ multiplex PCR; TCRdb has only the in-frame clones, and not every one. Of roughly 160,000 clones listed, around three quarters were seen once; the top ten hold around 20%. The TCR was taken from a woman aged 65 to 85 in a cohort exposed to, infected with or recovered from COVID-19 (not recorded which). The sequencing input was PBMCs or T cells enriched from blood (not recorded which).

The CDR3 loop reads CASSPLGRASEAFF. The CDR3 DNA reads as TGTGCCAGCTCACCGCTCGGCAGGGCATCTGAAGCTTTCTTT. The rearrangement links TRBV18 to TRBJ1-1, with a tentative D call TRBD1 (5 bases). V gave up 3 bases and J gave up 6 bases, with 14 bases separating them. In germline, CDR1 is KGHSH, CDR2 LQKENI. The CDR3 runs to 14 residues.